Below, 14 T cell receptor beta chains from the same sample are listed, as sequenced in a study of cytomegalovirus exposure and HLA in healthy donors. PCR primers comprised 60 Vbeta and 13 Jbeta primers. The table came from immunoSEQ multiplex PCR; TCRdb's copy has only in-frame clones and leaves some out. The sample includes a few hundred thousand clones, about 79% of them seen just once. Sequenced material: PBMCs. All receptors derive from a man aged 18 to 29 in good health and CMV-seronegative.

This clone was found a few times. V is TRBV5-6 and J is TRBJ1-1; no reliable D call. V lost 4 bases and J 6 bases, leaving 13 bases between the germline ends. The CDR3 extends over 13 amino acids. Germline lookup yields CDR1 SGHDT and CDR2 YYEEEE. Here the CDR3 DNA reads TGTGCCAGCAGCGGGCCCGGCAACGCTGAAGCTTTCTTT. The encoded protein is CASSGPGNAEAFF. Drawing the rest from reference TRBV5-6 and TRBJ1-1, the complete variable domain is DAGVTQSPTHLIKTRGQQVTLRCSPKSGHDTVSWYQQALGQGPQFIFQYYEEEERQRGNFPDRFSGHQFPNYSSELNVNALLLGDSALYLCASSGPGNAEAFFGQGTRLTVV.

Written as DNA, the CDR3 is TGTGCCAGCAGCTTAGTTGGTCAGGGGGACTACACCTTC. It translates to CASSLVGQGDYTF. The rearrangement joins TRBV11-3 to TRBJ1-2; TRBD1 aligns across 7 bases. Germline CDR1 is SGHNT and CDR2 is YENEEA. The length of the CDR3 is 13 residues. The V gene end was trimmed by 1 base and the J gene end by 10 bases; junction bases not matched to a gene: 6.

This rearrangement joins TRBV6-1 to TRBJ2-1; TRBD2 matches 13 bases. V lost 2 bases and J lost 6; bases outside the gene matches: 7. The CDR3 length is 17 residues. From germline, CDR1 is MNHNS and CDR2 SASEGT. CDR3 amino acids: CASSETLLAGGLNEQFF. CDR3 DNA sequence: TGTGCCAGCAGTGAAACTCTACTAGCGGGAGGGCTCAATGAGCAGTTCTTC.

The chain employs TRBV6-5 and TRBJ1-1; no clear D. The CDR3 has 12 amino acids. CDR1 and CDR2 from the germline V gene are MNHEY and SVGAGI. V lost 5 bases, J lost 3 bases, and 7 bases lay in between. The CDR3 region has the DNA TGTGCCAGCAGTACCCGGGACACTGAAGCTTTCTTT. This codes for CASSTRDTEAFF.

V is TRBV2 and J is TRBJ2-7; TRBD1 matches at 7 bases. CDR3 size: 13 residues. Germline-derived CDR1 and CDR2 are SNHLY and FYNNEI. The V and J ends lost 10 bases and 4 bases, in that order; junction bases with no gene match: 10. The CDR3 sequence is CAISPGQDYEQYF. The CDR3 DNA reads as TGTGCCATCTCACCCGGACAGGATTACGAGCAGTACTTC.

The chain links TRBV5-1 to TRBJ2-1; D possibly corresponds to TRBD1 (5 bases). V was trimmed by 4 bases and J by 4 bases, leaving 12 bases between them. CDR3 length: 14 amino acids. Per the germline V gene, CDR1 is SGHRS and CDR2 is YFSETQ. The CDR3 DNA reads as TGCGCCAGCAGCCGCTCTGACAGTTACAATGAGCAGTTCTTC. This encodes CASSRSDSYNEQFF.

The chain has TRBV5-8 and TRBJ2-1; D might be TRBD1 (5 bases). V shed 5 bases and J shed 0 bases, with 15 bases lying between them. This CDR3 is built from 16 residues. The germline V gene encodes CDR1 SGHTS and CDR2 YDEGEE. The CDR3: CASRHDSLSSYNEQFF. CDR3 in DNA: TGTGCCAGCAGACACGACAGTCTGAGCTCCTACAATGAGCAGTTCTTC.

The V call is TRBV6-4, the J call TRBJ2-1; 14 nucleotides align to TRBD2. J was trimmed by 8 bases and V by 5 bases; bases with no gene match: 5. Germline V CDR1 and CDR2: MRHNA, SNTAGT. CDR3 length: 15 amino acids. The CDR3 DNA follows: TGTGCCAGCAGTCCGACTAGCGGGGGGGCGGATGAGCAGTTCTTC. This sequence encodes CASSPTSGGADEQFF.

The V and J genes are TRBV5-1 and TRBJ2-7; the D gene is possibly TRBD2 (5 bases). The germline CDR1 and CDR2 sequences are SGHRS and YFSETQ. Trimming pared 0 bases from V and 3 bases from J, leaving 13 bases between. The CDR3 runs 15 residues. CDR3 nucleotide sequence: TGCGCCAGCAGCTTGGCCCTAACGGGATACTACGAGCAGTACTTC. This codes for CASSLALTGYYEQYF.

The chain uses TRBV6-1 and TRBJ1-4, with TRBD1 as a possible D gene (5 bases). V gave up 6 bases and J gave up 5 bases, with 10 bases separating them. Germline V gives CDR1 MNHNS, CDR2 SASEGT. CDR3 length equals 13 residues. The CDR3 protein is CASSLTENEKLFF. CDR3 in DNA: TGTGCCAGCAGCTTGACAGAAAATGAAAAACTGTTTTTT.

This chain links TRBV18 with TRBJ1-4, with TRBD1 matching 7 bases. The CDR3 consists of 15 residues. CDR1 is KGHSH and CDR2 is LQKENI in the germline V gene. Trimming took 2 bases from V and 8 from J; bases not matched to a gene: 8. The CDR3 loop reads CASSPNSGGGEKLFF. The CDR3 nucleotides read TGTGCCAGCTCACCAAATTCAGGGGGAGGAGAAAAACTGTTTTTT.

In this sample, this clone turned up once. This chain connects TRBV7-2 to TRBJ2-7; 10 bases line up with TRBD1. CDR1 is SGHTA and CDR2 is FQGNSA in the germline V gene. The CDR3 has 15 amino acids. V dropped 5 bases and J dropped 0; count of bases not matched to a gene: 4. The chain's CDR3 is CASSARTGGSYEQYF. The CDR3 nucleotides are TGTGCCAGCAGCGCGAGGACAGGGGGCTCCTACGAGCAGTACTTC. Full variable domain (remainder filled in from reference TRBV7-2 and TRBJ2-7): GAGVSQSPSNKVTEKGKDVELRCDPISGHTALYWYRQSLGQGLEFLIYFQGNSAPDKSGLPSDRFSAERTGGSVSTLTIQRTQQEDSAVYLCASSARTGGSYEQYFGPGTRLTVT.

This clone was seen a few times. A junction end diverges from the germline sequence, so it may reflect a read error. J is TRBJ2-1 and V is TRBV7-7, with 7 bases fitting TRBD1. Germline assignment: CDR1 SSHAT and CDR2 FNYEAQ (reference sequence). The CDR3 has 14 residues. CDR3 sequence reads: CASSQGTVPNEQFF. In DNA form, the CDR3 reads TGTGCTAGCAGCCAGGGGACAGTTCCTAATGAGCAGTTCTTC.

In nucleotides, the CDR3 is TGTGCCAGCAGTGAAAAGCGGGGCCTCCGAGATACGCAGTATTTT. Translation gives CASSEKRGLRDTQYF. This chain joins TRBV7-3 and TRBJ2-3; TRBD2 agrees at 7 bases. V was clipped by 6 bases and J by 5 bases; unmatched bases: 11. Germline CDR1 reads SGHTA; CDR2 reads FQGTGA. The CDR3 consists of 15 residues.